Listed here are 16 T cell receptor beta chains from one sample, sequenced in a study of identical twins. MiXCR, run by TCRdb on the 5' RACE reads, gives a single entry per CDR3 protein. The profile shows roughly 1,500,000 distinct CDR3 sequences, around 33% of them singletons. Specimen: cord blood. These receptors were taken from a newborn girl in good health.

In its sample, this clonotype was seen a few times. A much larger clone lies a single base off, so this may be a read error. The chain uses TRBV4-1 and TRBJ2-7, with 9 bases aligning to TRBD2. CDR1 is MGHRA, CDR2 YSYEKL, per germline. This CDR3 is built from 14 residues. V trimming: 2 bases; J trimming: 4 bases; junction bases outside the gene matches: 3. Written as DNA, the CDR3 is TGCGCCAGCAGCCAAATAGCGGGAGTTTACGAGCAGTACTTC. Its protein is CASSQIAGVYEQYF.

The CDR3 loop reads CASRIFPGSSYNEQFF. CDR3 DNA sequence: TGCGCCAGCCGTATATTCCCGGGGAGCTCCTACAATGAGCAGTTCTTC. The chain uses TRBV5-1 and TRBJ2-1; TRBD2 might be the D (5 bases). The V end lost 7 bases, the J end lost 0 bases, and 17 bases lay between the germline ends. Per the germline V gene, CDR1 is SGHRS and CDR2 is YFSETQ. CDR3 length: 16 residues.

The J gene is TRBJ2-2, the V gene TRBV9; the D gene is possibly TRBD2 (7 bases). V lost 4 bases and J 0 bases, leaving 16 bases between the germline ends. Germline V CDR1 and CDR2: SGDLS, YYNGEE. The CDR3 has 17 residues. CDR3 coding DNA: TGTGCCAGCAGCATAGGGGGGAGGGCCCCGAACACCGGGGAGCTGTTTTTT. Translated: CASSIGGRAPNTGELFF.

Only a few counts were recorded for this clonotype. The chain has TRBV29-1 and TRBJ1-2; D perhaps matches TRBD1 (6 bases). The CDR3 totals 12 residues. Trimming stripped 6 bases from V and 4 bases from J, with 12 bases between. Germline-derived CDR1 and CDR2 are SQVTM and ANQGSEA. The CDR3 loop is CSVLEGGYGYTF. CDR3 DNA sequence: TGCAGCGTCCTGGAGGGGGGCTATGGCTACACCTTC.

About this clonotype: This may come from a read error, since a much larger clone is one base off. J is TRBJ2-3 and V is TRBV29-1; D remains ambiguous. Per the germline V gene, CDR1 is SQVTM and CDR2 is ANQGSEA. The CDR3 covers 17 residues. Trimming cost V 3 bases and J 0 bases, with 19 bases left between them. In nucleotides, the CDR3 is TGCAGCGTTGATACCCCCGTTCCCAGATCTAGCACAGATACGCAGTATTTT. As protein: CSVDTPVPRSSTDTQYF.

CDR3 residues: CASSLPARTSAYNEQFF. The CDR3 DNA sequence: TGTGCCAGCAGCTTACCGGCCCGGACTAGTGCCTACAATGAGCAGTTCTTC. The V and J genes are TRBV7-8 and TRBJ2-1; 7 bases line up with TRBD2. CDR1 and CDR2 (germline): SGHVS, FQNEAQ. The CDR3 consists of 17 residues. The V and J ends lost 2 bases and 2 bases, in that order; junction bases with no gene match: 9.

This clonotype was observed once. The V and J genes are TRBV12-3 or TRBV12-4 and TRBJ2-4, with D possibly matching TRBD2 (5 bases). Trimming shortened V by 3 bases and J by 0 bases, and 12 bases separated the two germline ends. The length of the CDR3 is 16 residues. The CDR3 spells CASSFGLGGAKNIQYF. As DNA, the CDR3 is TGTGCCAGCAGTTTCGGGTTAGGAGGAGCCAAAAACATTCAGTACTTC.

Of note for this clonotype: The junction shows a germline mismatch at one end, possibly a read error. This chain links TRBV25-1 with TRBJ2-5, with D perhaps matching TRBD2 (5 bases). The J call may be in error: the DNA end matches TRBJ2-7 better. Germline CDR1 reads MGHDK; CDR2 reads SYGVNS. The CDR3 runs to 11 residues. CDR3 nucleotide sequence: TGTGCCGGCAGTGAGCGGTACGAGCAGTACTTC. Translating it yields CAGSERYEQYF.

This clonotype appeared many times. The chain uses TRBV7-2 and TRBJ1-2; no reliable D call. This CDR3 has 15 residues. Germline V gene lookup returns CDR1 SGHTA and CDR2 FQGNSA. V shed 2 bases and J shed 5 bases, with 15 bases lying between them. The CDR3 reads CASSLIGSSYYGYTF. The DNA of the CDR3 is TGTGCCAGCAGCTTAATCGGTTCCTCCTATTATGGCTACACCTTC.

The chain recombines TRBV11-3 with TRBJ2-3; 10 bases are a match to TRBD2. V shed 9 bases and J 2 bases; nucleotides not matched to a gene: 20. The length of the CDR3 is 19 residues. Germline V gene lookup returns CDR1 SGHNT and CDR2 YENEEA. CDR3 bases: TGTGCCAGAGCAAAACTAGCCCGTTTTAGCGGGGGGCCCACAGATACGCAGTATTTT. Translated, it gives CARAKLARFSGGPTDTQYF.

V usage is TRBV3-1 and J usage is TRBJ2-7; a weak D match, TRBD1 (6 bases). Germline V lookup: CDR1 LGHDT, CDR2 YNNKEL (reference sequence). The CDR3 is made up of 15 amino acids. V was cut by 0 bases and J by 4 bases, with 13 bases left in between. The CDR3 protein is CASSQEYRAPYEQYF. The CDR3 bases are TGTGCCAGCAGCCAAGAGTACAGGGCTCCTTACGAGCAGTACTTC.

In its sample, this clonotype was seen a few times. This rearrangement joins TRBV23-1 to TRBJ1-5, with D tentatively TRBD1 (5 bases). TRBV23-1 is treated as an ORF (open reading frame) with a function not yet certain. The CDR3 length is 14 residues. With 3 bases removed from V and 6 bases from J, the gap between germline ends came to 12 bases. The CDR3 nucleotides read TGCGCCAGCAGTCATCCCCAGGGAGGTCAGCCCCAGCATTTT. It codes for CASSHPQGGQPQHF.

This clonotype occurred once. A much bigger clone sits one base away, suggesting this may be a read error. V gene TRBV6-2 or TRBV6-3 combines with J gene TRBJ2-3, with 7 positions matching TRBD2. There are 13 residues in the CDR3. CDR1 is MNHEY and CDR2 is SVGEGT in the germline V gene. V lost 2 bases and J lost 4; bases outside the gene matches: 0. The chain's CDR3 is CASSYTSADTQYF. In DNA form, the CDR3 reads TGTGCCAGCAGTTACACTAGCGCAGATACGCAGTATTTT.

The genes are TRBV20-1 and TRBJ2-7, with 8 bases aligning to TRBD1. Germline CDR1 reads DFQATT; CDR2 reads SNEGSKA (reference sequence). Unmatched junction bases numbered 17, after V lost 7 bases and J lost 3 bases. The CDR3 is 16 residues long. The CDR3 nucleotides read TGCAGTGTAACGAGTTGGACAGGGAAGAGGAACTACGAGCAGTACTTC. Translating it yields CSVTSWTGKRNYEQYF.

The chain is built from TRBV24-1 and TRBJ1-1, with 8 bases matching TRBD1. The CDR3 is 15 residues long. The V and J ends lost 4 bases and 0 bases, in that order; junction bases with no gene match: 3. CDR1 is KGHDR and CDR2 is SFDVKD in the germline V gene. The CDR3 DNA reads as TGTGCCACCAGTGAGCGACAGGGGATGAACACTGAAGCTTTCTTT. Translation: CATSERQGMNTEAFF.

This clonotype showed up many times. The chain is built from TRBV24-1 and TRBJ2-1; perhaps TRBD2 as D (6 bases). This CDR3 spans 15 amino acids. Germline V CDR1 and CDR2: KGHDR, SFDVKD. The V and J ends lost 3 bases and 4 bases respectively, with 12 bases between them. The CDR3 region has the DNA TGTGCCACCAGTGATGTGAGGAGGGGTTACAATGAGCAGTTCTTC. Amino acids: CATSDVRRGYNEQFF.